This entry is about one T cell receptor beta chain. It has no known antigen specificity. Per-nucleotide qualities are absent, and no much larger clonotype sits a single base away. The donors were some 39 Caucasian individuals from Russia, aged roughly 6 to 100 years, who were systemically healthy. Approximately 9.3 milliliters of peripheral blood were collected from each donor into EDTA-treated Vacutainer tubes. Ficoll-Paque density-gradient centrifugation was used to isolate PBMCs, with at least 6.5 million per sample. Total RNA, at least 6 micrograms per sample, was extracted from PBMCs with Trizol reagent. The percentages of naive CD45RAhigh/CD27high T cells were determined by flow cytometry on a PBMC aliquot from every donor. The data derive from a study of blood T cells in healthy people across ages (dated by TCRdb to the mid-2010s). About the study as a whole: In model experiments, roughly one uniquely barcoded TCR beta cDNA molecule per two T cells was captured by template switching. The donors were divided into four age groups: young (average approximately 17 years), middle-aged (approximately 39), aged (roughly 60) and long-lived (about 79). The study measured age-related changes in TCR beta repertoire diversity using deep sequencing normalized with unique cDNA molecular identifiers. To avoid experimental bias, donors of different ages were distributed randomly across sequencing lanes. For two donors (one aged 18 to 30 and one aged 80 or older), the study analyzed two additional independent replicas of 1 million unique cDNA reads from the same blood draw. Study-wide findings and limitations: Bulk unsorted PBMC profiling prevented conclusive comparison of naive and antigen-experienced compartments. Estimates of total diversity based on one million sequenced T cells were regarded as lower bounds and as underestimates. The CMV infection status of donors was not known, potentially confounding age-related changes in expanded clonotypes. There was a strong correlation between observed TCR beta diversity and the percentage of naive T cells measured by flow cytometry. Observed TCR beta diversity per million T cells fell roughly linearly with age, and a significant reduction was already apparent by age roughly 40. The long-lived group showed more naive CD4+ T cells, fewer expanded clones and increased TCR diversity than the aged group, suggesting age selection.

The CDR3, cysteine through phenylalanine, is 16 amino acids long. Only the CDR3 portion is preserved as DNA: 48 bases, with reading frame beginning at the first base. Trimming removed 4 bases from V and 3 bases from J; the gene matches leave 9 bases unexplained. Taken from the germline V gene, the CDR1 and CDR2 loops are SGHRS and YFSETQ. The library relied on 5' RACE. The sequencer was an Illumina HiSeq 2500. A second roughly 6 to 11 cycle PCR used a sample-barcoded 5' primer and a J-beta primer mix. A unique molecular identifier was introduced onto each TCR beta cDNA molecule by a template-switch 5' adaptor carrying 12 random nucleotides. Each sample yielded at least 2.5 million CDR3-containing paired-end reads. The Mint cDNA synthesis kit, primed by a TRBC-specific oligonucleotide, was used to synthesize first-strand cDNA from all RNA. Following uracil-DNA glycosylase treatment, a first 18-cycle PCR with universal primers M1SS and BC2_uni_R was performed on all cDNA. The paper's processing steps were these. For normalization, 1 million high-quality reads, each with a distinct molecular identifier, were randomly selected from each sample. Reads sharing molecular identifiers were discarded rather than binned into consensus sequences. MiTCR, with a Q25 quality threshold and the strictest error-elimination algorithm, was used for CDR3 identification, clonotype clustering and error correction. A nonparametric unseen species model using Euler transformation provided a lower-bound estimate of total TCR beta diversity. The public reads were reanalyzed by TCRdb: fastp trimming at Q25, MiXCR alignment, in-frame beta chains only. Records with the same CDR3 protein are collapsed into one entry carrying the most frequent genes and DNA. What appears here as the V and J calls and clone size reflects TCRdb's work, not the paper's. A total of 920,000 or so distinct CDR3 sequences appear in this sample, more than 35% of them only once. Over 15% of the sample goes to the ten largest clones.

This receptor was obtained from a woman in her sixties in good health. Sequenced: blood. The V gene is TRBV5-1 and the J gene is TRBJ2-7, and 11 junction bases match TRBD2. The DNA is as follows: TGCGCCAGCAGCCCAGATAGCGGGAGGGCCCACTACGAGCAGTACTTC. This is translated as CASSPDSGRAHYEQYF. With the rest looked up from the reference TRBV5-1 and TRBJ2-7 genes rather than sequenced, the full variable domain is KAGVTQTPRYLIKTRGQQVTLSCSPISGHRSVSWYQQTPGQGLQFLFEYFSETQRNKGNFPGRFSGRQFSNSRSEMNVSTLELGDSALYLCASSPDSGRAHYEQYFGPGTRLTVT.